A selection of T cell receptor beta chains follows, all from one sample in a study of CD8+CD57+ T cells in acquired aplastic anemia. TCRdb re-called the reads through MiXCR, storing one row per CDR3 protein. The sample shows some 290,000 distinct CDR3 sequences, 50% to 70% of them seen only once. Sequencing was performed on sorted CD4+, CD8+, or CD8+CD57+ T cells (not recorded which) from PBMCs. These TCRs come from a human donor with severe aplastic anemia or a healthy control (not recorded which). Each CDR3 is given with its conserved first and last residue. D genes are given only for firm matches. Some rows mark clone size as missing; the rest say once, few, many or name a class of expanded clone.

TRBV2	few	TRBD1	TRBJ2-7	TGTGCCAGCATTGGGACAGGCCGCCCTAAGGAGCAGTACTTC	CASIGTGRPKEQYF
TRBV12-3/TRBV12-4	once	TRBD1	TRBJ1-2	TGTGCCAGCAGTATGCCGGGACAGGGTATGAGAGGCTACACCTTC	CASSMPGQGMRGYTF
TRBV7-8	few	TRBD1	TRBJ1-2	TGTGCCAGCAGCTTAGTGGACAGGGGGCAGAGTGGCTACACCTTC	CASSLVDRGQSGYTF
TRBV19	many	NA	TRBJ2-1	TGTGCCAGTAGTATAGGGTCAGGTTCCTACAATGAGCAGTTCTTC	CASSIGSGSYNEQFF
TRBV7-8	NA	TRBD2	TRBJ2-7	TGTGCCAGCAGCTCGAACAACCTAGCGGGAGTCGAGCAGTACTTC	CASSSNNLAGVEQYF
TRBV24-1	NA	NA	TRBJ1-5	TGTGCCACCAGTGATGCTCTGGGGGGAAATCAGCCCCAGCATTTT	CATSDALGGNQPQHF
TRBV10-3	NA	TRBD1	TRBJ2-3	TGTGCCAGCCATGAGACTCCGGGACAGGGAAACACAGATACGCAGTATTTT	CASHETPGQGNTDTQYF
TRBV9	once	NA	TRBJ1-2	TGTGCCAGCAGCCCCGACGTCACTACCAGCGGCTACACCTTC	CASSPDVTTSGYTF
TRBV3-1	many	NA	TRBJ2-2	TGTGCCAGCAGCCAAAATTTAGCCGGGGAGCTGTTTTTT	CASSQNLAGELFF
TRBV16	few	TRBD1	TRBJ1-6	TGTGCCGGCAACCAAGGGGGCAGGGATAATTCACCCCTCCACTTT	CAGNQGGRDNSPLHF
TRBV7-2	NA	TRBD1	TRBJ1-5	TGTGCCAGCAGCTTATCCCCCTCGGGACAGCTAAGCAATCAGCCCCAGCATTTT	CASSLSPSGQLSNQPQHF
TRBV20-1	once	TRBD1	TRBJ2-7	TGCAGTGCTACGGACAGGGGATCCTACGAGCAGTACTTC	CSATDRGSYEQYF
TRBV6-5	many	NA	TRBJ1-1	TGTGCCAGCAGTACCCGGGGGGACACTGAAGCTTTCTTT	CASSTRGDTEAFF
TRBV7-2	NA	TRBD1	TRBJ1-2	TGTGCCACCAGTGATGCCCGTCGGACAGGGGGCGCTCATGGCTACACCTTC	CATSDARRTGGAHGYTF
TRBV12-3/TRBV12-4	many	TRBD1	TRBJ1-5	TGTGCCAGCAGAAAAACAGGGGGTAATCAGCCCCAGCATTTT	CASRKTGGNQPQHF
TRBV5-1	NA	TRBD1	TRBJ2-2	TGCGCCAGCACAATTCAGGGGGATTGGAACACCGGGGAGCTGTTTTTT	CASTIQGDWNTGELFF
TRBV2	NA	TRBD1	TRBJ1-4	TGTGCCAGCACCGACAGGGCCGGGTCGCTGTTTTTT	CASTDRAGSLFF
TRBV7-9	NA	NA	TRBJ2-7	TGTGCCAGCAGCTTAGCCTCGGGGCCCTTGTTGCTCGAGCAGTACTTC	CASSLASGPLLLEQYF
TRBV20-1	NA	TRBD1	TRBJ1-2	TGCAGTGCTGCGACAGGGTCCAATGGCTACACCTTC	CSAATGSNGYTF
TRBV7-2	many	NA	TRBJ1-5	TGTGCCAGCAGCCAATTCGATTATAGCAATCAGCCCCAGCATTTT	CASSQFDYSNQPQHF
TRBV5-5	once	NA	TRBJ1-4	TGTGCCAGCAGCTTGGAAGGTGGGACTGAAAAACTGTTTTTT	CASSLEGGTEKLFF
TRBV7-3	NA	NA	TRBJ2-1	TGTGCCAGCAGCCCGCTAGGAGGGGGACCCTACAATGAGCAGTTCTTC	CASSPLGGGPYNEQFF
TRBV20-1	NA	TRBD2	TRBJ2-1	TGCAGTGCTAGAGGACTAGCGGGAATTCATGGGCAGTTCTTC	CSARGLAGIHGQFF
TRBV29-1	once	NA	TRBJ2-2	TGCAGCGTTCCGGGGGATCGGGGCGGGGAGCTGTTTTTT	CSVPGDRGGELFF
TRBV20-1	NA	NA	TRBJ2-1	TGCAGTGCTAAGGCCCAGGGAGGGCAGTTCTTC	CSAKAQGGQFF
TRBV7-8	NA	TRBD1	TRBJ2-7	TGTGCCAGCAGCTTCCGCACAGGGGGCGTCTTCGCGCAGTACTTC	CASSFRTGGVFAQYF
TRBV19	NA	NA	TRBJ2-3	TGTGCCAGTATGGATCACAGGAGCACAGATACGCAGTATTTT	CASMDHRSTDTQYF
TRBV6-5	many	TRBD2	TRBJ2-3	TGTGCCAGCAGTTACTCCGCTAGCGGGGGGCTCACAGATACGCAGTATTTT	CASSYSASGGLTDTQYF
TRBV10-2	NA	NA	TRBJ2-7	TGCGCCAGCAGTGCGACGGGCGAGCAGTACTTC	CASSATGEQYF
TRBV2	few	NA	TRBJ1-6	TGTGCCAGCAGTGACGAGAGTAATTCACCCCTCCACTTT	CASSDESNSPLHF
TRBV2	NA	NA	TRBJ1-5	TGTGCCAGCAGTGTTGGGGATCAGCCCCAGCATTTT	CASSVGDQPQHF
TRBV7-3	NA	NA	TRBJ2-5	TGTGCCAGCAGCTTAACGAATGCCAAGGGCGAGACCCAGTACTTC	CASSLTNAKGETQYF
TRBV13	NA	NA	TRBJ1-4	TGTGCCAGCAGCTTACCCTTCCCTAAAGGGGGTGAAAAACTGTTTTTT	CASSLPFPKGGEKLFF
TRBV20-1	few	NA	TRBJ1-2	TGCAGTGCTGCGGCTGGCTACACCTTC	CSAAAGYTF
TRBV19	many	NA	TRBJ1-3	TGTGCCAGTAGTATATTCGGGGGACCTTCGTCTGCTGGAAACACCATATATTTT	CASSIFGGPSSAGNTIYF
TRBV5-1	many	NA	TRBJ2-2	TGCGCCAGCAGCGGGCAGTACACCGGGGAGCTGTTTTTT	CASSGQYTGELFF
TRBV19	NA	NA	TRBJ1-1	TGTGCCAGTAGTGCCTGGGGGCAGGGTGGAAACACTGAAGCTTTCTTT	CASSAWGQGGNTEAFF
TRBV3-1	many	NA	TRBJ2-1	TGTGCCAGCAGCCAGACTAGGCGAGGGGGGTCGGATGAGCAGTTCTTC	CASSQTRRGGSDEQFF
TRBV7-2	NA	NA	TRBJ2-3	TGTGCCAGCAGCTTAGATTGGGCTGGCGATACGCAGTATTTT	CASSLDWAGDTQYF
TRBV20-1	few	NA	TRBJ2-5	TGCAGTGCTTCCCACAGGTACCAAGAGACCCAGTACTTC	CSASHRYQETQYF
TRBV2	NA	TRBD1	TRBJ2-3	TGTGCCAGCGATATCTCTCAAACAGGGGGCGGCACAGATACGCAGTATTTT	CASDISQTGGGTDTQYF
TRBV2	NA	NA	TRBJ2-7	TGTGCCAGCAGTGAAGAGGCGACTCCAAACGAGCAGTACTTC	CASSEEATPNEQYF